This T cell receptor (beta chain) derives from a study of blood T cell repertoires in COVID-19. Only in-frame clones appear in the TCRdb table, and some are missing; sequencing was by immunoSEQ multiplex PCR. The table records a few hundred thousand clones, about nine tenths of them present only once. This CDR3 region has 15 residues. Germline CDR1 is MDHEN and CDR2 is SYDVKM. The V segment lost 1 base and the J segment 5 bases; nucleotides outside the gene matches: 3. The receptor was derived from a woman aged 25 to 39 with COVID-19, enrolled during active disease. The source material was peripheral blood. The rearrangement links TRBV28 to TRBJ2-5; 11 bases line up with TRBD2. Written as DNA, the CDR3 is TGTGCCAGCAGTTTATCTTTAGCGGGGGGGGAGACCCAGTACTTC. Translated: CASSLSLAGGETQYF.